This T cell receptor (beta chain) was observed in a study of blood T cell repertoires in COVID-19 (dated by TCRdb to the early 2020s). Background on the whole study: Collaborator samples came from the United States, Italy and Spain and covered acute and convalescent phases of COVID-19. The material from the prospective study consisted of cDNA or gDNA derived from T cells, B-cell-depleted T cells, or PBMCs. Subjects who had been exposed to COVID-19, were actively infected with it, or had recovered from it provided the deeply sampled blood TCRbeta repertoires that made up the dataset. The repertoires were released in a freely available public database intended as a resource for research on the immune response to SARS-CoV-2. Samples were obtained from the ongoing ImmuneRACE study (first 160 participants) and from about 1,300 subjects provided by 6 global collaborators. A de-identified subject ID, COVID-19 status, age in years and sex were almost always included in the sample metadata. Where HLA class I and class II types were available, the types were taken from metadata supplied by the sample provider, not from assay-based typing. Study-level results and caveats: How much clinical and demographic metadata was included differed by source and by participant, and the metadata was provided uncurated.

Each collaborating institution followed its own protocols to collect whole blood in K2EDTA tubes. Collaborator samples were shipped for TCRbeta analysis as frozen whole blood, isolated PBMCs, or DNA extracted from either sample type. Inclusive of the bounding cysteine and phenylalanine, the CDR3 is 14 residues long. Only the CDR3 region is kept as DNA, spanning 42 bases read in frame from base 1. On this clone itself: There is no known antigen for this receptor. No much larger clone is present one base from it, and per-base qualities are unavailable.

The immunoSEQ Assay, a bias-controlled multiplex PCR, was used to amplify TCRbeta CDR3 regions from genomic DNA. Per the authors' processing: The number of nucleated cells in each sample was estimated from the amplification of reference gene primers within the assay. To quantify the absolute abundance of each unique TCRbeta CDR3 rearrangement, sequence reads were collapsed and filtered. For each sample, productive Simpson clonality was calculated as the square root of Simpson's diversity index over productive rearrangements. Sourced from immuneACCESS, this table was stored by TCRdb with only in-frame sequences that have V and J called. A share of the clones is absent; for the studies checked, an unresolved V gene accounts for under half, and the remainder has no known explanation. Clonal size and the V and J genes are those of that table, whereas D and trimming came from the DNA. The sample profile shows roughly 200,000 clones; roughly 78% of them were found once. The ten most abundant clones make up 2.5% to 3% of the sample.

Rearrangement joined TRBV1 to TRBJ2-7; no DNA check was done on the table's D call, TRBD1. TRBV1 is noted as a pseudogene. What was sequenced was peripheral blood. The TCR comes from a woman of 80 years or more with active or convalescent COVID-19. The nucleotides read TGCACCAGCAGCCAAGAGGCAGGGTCCTACGAGCAGTACTTC. Its protein is CTSSQEAGSYEQYF.